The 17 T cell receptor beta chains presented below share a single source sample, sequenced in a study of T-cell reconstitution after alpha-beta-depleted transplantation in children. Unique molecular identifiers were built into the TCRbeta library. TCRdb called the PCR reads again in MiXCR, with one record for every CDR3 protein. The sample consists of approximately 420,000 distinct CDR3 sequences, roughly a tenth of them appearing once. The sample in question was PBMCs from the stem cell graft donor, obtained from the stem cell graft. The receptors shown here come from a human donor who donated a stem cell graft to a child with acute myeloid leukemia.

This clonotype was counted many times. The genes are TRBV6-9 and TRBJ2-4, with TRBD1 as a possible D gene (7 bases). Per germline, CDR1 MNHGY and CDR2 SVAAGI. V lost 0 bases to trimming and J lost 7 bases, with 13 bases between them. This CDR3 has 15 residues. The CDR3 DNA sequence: TGTGCCAGCAGTTATTCCCGGACAGGAGGGAACATTCAGTACTTC. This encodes CASSYSRTGGNIQYF.

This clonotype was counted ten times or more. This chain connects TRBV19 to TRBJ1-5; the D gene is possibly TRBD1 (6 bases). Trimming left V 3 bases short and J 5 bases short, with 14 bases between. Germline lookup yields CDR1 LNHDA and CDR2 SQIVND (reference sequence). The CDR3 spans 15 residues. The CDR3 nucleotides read TGTGCCAGTAGTATGGGGGGCAGAACCTATCAGCCCCAGCATTTT. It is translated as CASSMGGRTYQPQHF.

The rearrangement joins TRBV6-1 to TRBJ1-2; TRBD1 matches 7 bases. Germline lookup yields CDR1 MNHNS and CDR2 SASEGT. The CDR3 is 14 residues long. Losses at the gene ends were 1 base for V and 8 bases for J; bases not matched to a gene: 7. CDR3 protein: CASSEDETGHGYTF. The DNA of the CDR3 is TGTGCCAGCAGTGAAGACGAGACAGGGCACGGCTACACCTTC.

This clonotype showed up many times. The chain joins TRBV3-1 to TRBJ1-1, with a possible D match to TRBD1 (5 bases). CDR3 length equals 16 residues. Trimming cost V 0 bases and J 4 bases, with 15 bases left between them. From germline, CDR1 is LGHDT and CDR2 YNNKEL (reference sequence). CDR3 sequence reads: CASSQERGTLGTEAFF. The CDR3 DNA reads TGTGCCAGCAGCCAAGAGAGGGGCACCCTGGGCACTGAAGCTTTCTTT.

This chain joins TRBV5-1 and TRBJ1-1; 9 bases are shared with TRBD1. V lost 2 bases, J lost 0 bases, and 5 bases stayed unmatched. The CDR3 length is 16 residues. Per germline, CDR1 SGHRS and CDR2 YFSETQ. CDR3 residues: CASSFGTGTMNTEAFF. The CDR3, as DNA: TGCGCCAGCAGCTTCGGGACAGGGACCATGAACACTGAAGCTTTCTTT.

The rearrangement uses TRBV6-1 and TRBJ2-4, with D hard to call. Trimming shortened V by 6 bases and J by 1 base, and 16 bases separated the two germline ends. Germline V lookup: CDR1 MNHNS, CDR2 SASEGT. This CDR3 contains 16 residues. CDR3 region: CASSETVSYAKNIQYF. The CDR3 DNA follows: TGTGCCAGCAGCGAAACAGTATCCTACGCCAAAAACATTCAGTACTTC.

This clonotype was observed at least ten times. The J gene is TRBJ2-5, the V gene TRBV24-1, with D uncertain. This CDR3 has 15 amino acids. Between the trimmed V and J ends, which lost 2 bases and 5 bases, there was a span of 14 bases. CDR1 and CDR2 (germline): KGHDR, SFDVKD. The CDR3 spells CATSDSEVGRETQYF. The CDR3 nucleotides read TGTGCCACCAGTGATTCAGAAGTAGGGCGGGAGACCCAGTACTTC.

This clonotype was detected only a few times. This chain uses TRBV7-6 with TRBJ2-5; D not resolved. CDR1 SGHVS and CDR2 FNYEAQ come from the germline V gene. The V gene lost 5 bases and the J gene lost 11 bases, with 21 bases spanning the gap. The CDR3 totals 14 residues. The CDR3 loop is CASSRTALTLYQYF. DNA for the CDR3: TGTGCCAGCAGCCGGACCGCTCTGACGCTTTATCAGTACTTC.

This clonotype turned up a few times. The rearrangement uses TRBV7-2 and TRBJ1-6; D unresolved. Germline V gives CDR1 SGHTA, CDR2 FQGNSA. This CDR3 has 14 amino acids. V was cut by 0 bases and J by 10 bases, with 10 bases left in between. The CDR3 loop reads CASSLAGSGSPLHF. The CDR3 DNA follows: TGTGCCAGCAGCTTAGCTGGGTCAGGCTCACCCCTCCACTTT. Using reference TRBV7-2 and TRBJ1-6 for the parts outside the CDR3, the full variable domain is GAGVSQSPSNKVTEKGKDVELRCDPISGHTALYWYRQSLGQGLEFLIYFQGNSAPDKSGLPSDRFSAERTGGSVSTLTIQRTQQEDSAVYLCASSLAGSGSPLHFGNGTRLTVT.

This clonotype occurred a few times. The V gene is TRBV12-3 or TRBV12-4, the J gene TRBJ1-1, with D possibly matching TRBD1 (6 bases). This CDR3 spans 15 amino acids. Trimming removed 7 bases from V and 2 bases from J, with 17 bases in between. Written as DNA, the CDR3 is TGTGCCAGCAATAACCCCGGGACATTAAACACTGAAGCTTTCTTT. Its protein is CASNNPGTLNTEAFF.

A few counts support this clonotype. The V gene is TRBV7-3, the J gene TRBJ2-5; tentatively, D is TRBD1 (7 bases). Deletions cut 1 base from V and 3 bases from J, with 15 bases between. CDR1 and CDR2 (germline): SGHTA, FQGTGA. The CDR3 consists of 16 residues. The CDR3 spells CASSLKVGRGEETQYF. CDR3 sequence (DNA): TGTGCCAGCAGCTTAAAGGTCGGCAGGGGGGAAGAGACCCAGTACTTC. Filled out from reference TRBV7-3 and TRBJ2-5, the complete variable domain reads GAGVSQTPSNKVTEKGKYVELRCDPISGHTALYWYRQSLGQGPEFLIYFQGTGAADDSGLPNDRFFAVRPEGSVSTLKIQRTERGDSAVYLCASSLKVGRGEETQYFGPGTRLLVL.

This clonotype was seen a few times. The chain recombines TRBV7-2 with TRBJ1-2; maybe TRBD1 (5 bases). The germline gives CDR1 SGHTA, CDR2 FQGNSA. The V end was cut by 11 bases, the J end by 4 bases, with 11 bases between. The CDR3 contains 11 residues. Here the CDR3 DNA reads TGTGCCTTGGCAGGGTCCTATGGCTACACCTTC. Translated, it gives CALAGSYGYTF. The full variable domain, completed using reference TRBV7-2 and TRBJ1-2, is GAGVSQSPSNKVTEKGKDVELRCDPISGHTALYWYRQSLGQGLEFLIYFQGNSAPDKSGLPSDRFSAERTGGSVSTLTIQRTQQEDSAVYLCALAGSYGYTFGSGTRLTVV.

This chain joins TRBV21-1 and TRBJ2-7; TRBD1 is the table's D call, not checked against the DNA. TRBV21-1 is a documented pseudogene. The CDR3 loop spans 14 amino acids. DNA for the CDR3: TGTGCCAGCAGCAAAGCAGGGCAGGGGTACGAGCAGTACGTC. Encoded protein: CASSKAGQGYEQYV.

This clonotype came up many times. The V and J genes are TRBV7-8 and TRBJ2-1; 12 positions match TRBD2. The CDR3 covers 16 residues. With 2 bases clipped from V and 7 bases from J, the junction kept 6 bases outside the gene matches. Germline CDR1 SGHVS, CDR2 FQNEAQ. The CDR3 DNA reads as TGTGCCAGCAGCTTATTGGGACTAGCGGGCTGGAATGAGCAGTTCTTC. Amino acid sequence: CASSLLGLAGWNEQFF.

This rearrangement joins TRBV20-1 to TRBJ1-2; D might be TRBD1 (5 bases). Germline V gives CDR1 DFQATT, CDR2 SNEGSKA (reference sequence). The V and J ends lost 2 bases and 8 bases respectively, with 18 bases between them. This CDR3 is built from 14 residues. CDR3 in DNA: TGCAGTGCTAGAATCTCGGGGCCAGCGGGGGGCTACACCTTC. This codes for CSARISGPAGGYTF.

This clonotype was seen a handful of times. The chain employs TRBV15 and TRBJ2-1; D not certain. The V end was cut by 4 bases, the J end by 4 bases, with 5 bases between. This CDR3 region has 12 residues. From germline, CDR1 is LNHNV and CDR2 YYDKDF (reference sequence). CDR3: CATSNQYNEQFF. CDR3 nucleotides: TGTGCCACCAGCAACCAGTACAATGAGCAGTTCTTC.

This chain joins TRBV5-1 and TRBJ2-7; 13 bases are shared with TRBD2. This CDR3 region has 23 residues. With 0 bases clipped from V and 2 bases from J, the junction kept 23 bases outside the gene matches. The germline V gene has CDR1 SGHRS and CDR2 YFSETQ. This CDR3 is CASSLARDRRPLAGGFSPYEQYF. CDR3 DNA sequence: TGCGCCAGCAGCTTGGCCCGGGACAGGAGACCACTAGCGGGAGGGTTCAGTCCCTACGAGCAGTACTTC.